These 6 T cell receptor beta chains were sequenced from one sample in a study of patients and donors after allogeneic stem cell transplantation. TCRdb used MiXCR to reprocess the RT-PCR reads, holding one entry per CDR3 protein. The sample shows approximately 160,000 distinct CDR3 sequences, approximately 30% of them seen only once. Sequencing was performed on blood, either unsorted or a sorted T cell fraction (not recorded which). The source of these receptors is a human donor who was either an allogeneic HSCT recipient or a stem cell or donor lymphocyte infusion donor (not recorded which). It is not recorded whose cells these are; they may come from a transplant donor.

This clonotype was seen more than once but under ten times. The chain couples TRBV12-3 or TRBV12-4 to TRBJ2-7; TRBD1 or TRBD2 may be the D gene (5 bases each). The CDR3 totals 12 residues. Trimming took 5 bases from V and 0 from J, leaving 5 bases between them. The CDR3 spells CASSGGSYEQYF. CDR3 nucleotides: TGTGCCAGCAGTGGGGGCTCCTACGAGCAGTACTTC.

This rearrangement joins TRBV7-9 to TRBJ2-1; D is tentatively TRBD1 or TRBD2 (5 bases each). The CDR3 is 13 residues long. Germline V lookup: CDR1 SEHNR, CDR2 FQNEAQ (reference sequence). With 7 bases removed from V and 2 bases from J, the gap between germline ends came to 9 bases. CDR3 in amino acids: CASTPGPYNEQFF. As DNA, the CDR3 is TGTGCCAGCACCCCGGGGCCCTACAATGAGCAGTTCTTC.

The V and J genes are TRBV6-2 or TRBV6-3 and TRBJ2-1; a weak D match, TRBD1 (5 bases). CDR1 and CDR2 from the germline V gene are MNHEY and SVGEGT. The CDR3 is 14 amino acids. V lost 8 bases to trimming and J lost 2 bases, with 13 bases between them. The CDR3 DNA sequence: TGTGCCAGCGCAGGGCAGGGCCCCTACAATGAGCAGTTCTTC. It is translated as CASAGQGPYNEQFF.

The CDR3 region is CASSQRVGSYEQYF. CDR3 coding DNA: TGTGCCAGCAGCCAAAGGGTGGGGTCCTACGAGCAGTACTTC. This chain connects TRBV3-1 to TRBJ2-7; D is ambiguous. Germline V gene sequence: CDR1 LGHDT, CDR2 YNNKEL (reference sequence). The ends were cut back, 2 bases at V and 1 base at J, with 9 bases in the middle. The CDR3 runs to 14 residues.

This clonotype is a singleton in its sample. The chain has TRBV21-1 and TRBJ2-1; the D call TRBD2 from the table was never checked on the DNA. TRBV21-1 is a listed pseudogene. The CDR3 has 16 residues. The CDR3 DNA reads TGTGCTGCAGCAGCAGGGCCGGGACTAGCCTACAATGAGCAGTTCTTC. Translation gives CAAAAGPGLAYNEQFF.

The sample holds a few counts of this clonotype. The chain uses TRBV29-1 and TRBJ2-7; TRBD2 matches 7 bases. CDR1 and CDR2 (germline): SQVTM, ANQGSEA. V lost 0 bases, J lost 4 bases, and 3 bases stayed unmatched. CDR3 size: 13 residues. The CDR3 here is CSVEDDGGYEQYF. CDR3 sequence (DNA): TGCAGCGTTGAAGATGACGGGGGGTACGAGCAGTACTTC.